What follows describes a single T cell receptor (beta chain). Its specificity is not known. Unique molecular identifiers had been added to the TCR beta cDNA libraries. Input amounts of 1 to 10 million T cells were used. These gave roughly 0.5 million cDNA molecules, so each molecule approximated one T cell. TCRdb re-called the PCR reads with MiXCR, one entry per CDR3 protein. The table lists over 700,000 distinct CDR3 sequences, 30% of them singletons. This record belongs to a study of post-analysis software for immune sequencing data. Overall study context: In terms of disease course, relapsing-remitting, secondary progressive and progressive-relapsing multiple sclerosis were included.

Germline CDR1 reads KGHDR; CDR2 reads SFDVKD. Trimming took 3 bases from V and 9 from J, leaving 8 bases between them. This CDR3 has 12 residues. Study-level results: Normalized Chao1 diversity was significantly lower in multiple sclerosis patients than in controls. TRBV5-6, TRBV5-1 and TRBV20-1 were among several TRBV segments more frequent in patients than controls. Strong co-clustering by F measure was evident for samples that had been prepared in the same batch.

The sequenced material came from blood. This receptor was taken from a girl aged 5 to 17 with multiple sclerosis. The rearrangement links TRBV24-1 to TRBJ2-1, with D uncertain. The CDR3 nucleotides are TGTGCCACCAGTGATGGGCATACTGAGCAGTTCTTC. Encoded protein: CATSDGHTEQFF.